Following are 29 T cell receptor beta chains from one sample sequenced in a study of kidney transplant recipient with SARS-CoV-2 infection. TCRdb reanalysed the reads using MiXCR and keeps one entry per CDR3 protein. The table shows 200,000 to 300,000 distinct CDR3 sequences, with 29% occurring only once. The specimen comprised a blood sample, sampled at baseline and on day 111 from a kidney transplant recipient. These receptors all come from a male patient in his thirties who had COVID-19 and was a kidney transplant recipient. The T cells may come from the graft donor.

A note on this clonotype: A read error may explain this, as a much larger clone is one base away. The chain employs TRBV7-2 and TRBJ1-2, with 7 bases fitting TRBD1. The germline gives CDR1 SGHTA, CDR2 FQGNSA. The V gene end was trimmed by 8 bases and the J gene end by 5 bases; junction bases not matched to a gene: 11. CDR3 size: 14 residues. The DNA for the CDR3 is TGTGCCAGCGGCTCAATTCCAGGGGGGTATGGCTACACCTTC. It encodes CASGSIPGGYGYTF.

This clonotype was counted ten times or more. The J gene is TRBJ1-3, the V gene TRBV19; no reliable D call. CDR3 length: 14 amino acids. Germline assignment: CDR1 LNHDA and CDR2 SQIVND (reference sequence). Trimming removed 7 bases at V and 0 bases at J, with 10 bases between. The CDR3 spells CASTQSSSGNTIYF. The CDR3 region has the DNA TGTGCCAGTACCCAATCAAGCTCTGGAAACACCATATATTTT. The full variable domain, in which reference TRBV19 and TRBJ1-3 provide the parts outside the CDR3, is DGGITQSPKYLFRKEGQNVTLSCEQNLNHDAMYWYRQDPGQGLRLIYYSQIVNDFQKGDIAEGYSVSREKKESFPLTVTSAQKNPTAFYLCASTQSSSGNTIYFGEGSWLTVV.

Comments on this clonotype: A much larger clone lies a single base off, so this may be a read error. The chain uses TRBV7-1 and TRBJ1-2; D is unresolved. Being an ORF, TRBV7-1 has a function that is uncertain. The ends were cut back, 5 bases at V and 4 bases at J, with 23 bases in the middle. The CDR3 length is 17 residues. The DNA of the CDR3 is TGTGCCAGCAGCATACCGAATCACGAGGGAAAGACCTATGGCTACACCTTC. Its protein is CASSIPNHEGKTYGYTF.

This clonotype was recorded at least ten times. The gene calls are TRBV3-2 and TRBJ2-7; the table's D call, TRBD1, was not checked against the DNA. TRBV3-2 is listed as a pseudogene. This CDR3 comprises 14 residues. CDR3 sequence reads: CASSQSGRVYEQYF. The DNA of the CDR3 is TGTGCCAGCAGCCAGTCGGGGCGGGTATACGAGCAGTACTTC.

A note on this clonotype: Because the CDR3 is missing its conserved closing phenylalanine or tryptophan, this is likely a read error. This chain joins TRBV29-1 and TRBJ2-1; TRBD2 might be the D (5 bases). Germline-derived CDR1 and CDR2 are SQVTM and ANQGSEA. The CDR3 is made up of 12 amino acids. V was pared by 6 bases and J by 5 bases, with 11 bases between. CDR3 sequence reads: CSVADGDNEQFL. The CDR3 DNA is TGCAGCGTAGCGGACGGGGACAATGAGCAGTTCCTC.

Turning to this clonotype: A much larger clone lies one base from this, so it may be a read error. The chain links TRBV6-5 to TRBJ1-4; TRBD1 agrees at 8 bases. This CDR3 region has 13 residues. V shed 8 bases, J shed 8 bases, and the junction held 7 bases outside the gene matches. Germline CDR1 MNHEY, CDR2 SVGAGI. Here the CDR3 DNA reads TGTGCCAGCGTGGCAGGGGGCAGAGAAAAACTGTTTTTT. Translated: CASVAGGREKLFF.

This clonotype appeared a single time. This clone may be a read error of a much larger clone one base away. V and J are TRBV5-1 and TRBJ1-1; D ambiguous. V was shortened by 0 bases and J by 0 bases, with 9 bases between the two germline ends. CDR1 and CDR2 from the germline V gene are SGHRS and YFSETQ. The CDR3 totals 15 residues. For the CDR3, the DNA is TGCGCCAGCAGCTTGGCCGGGATACTGAACACTGAAGCTTTCTTT. It codes for CASSLAGILNTEAFF.

As to this clonotype: A much larger clone differs from this one at a single base, so this may be a read error. The chain joins TRBV5-4 to TRBJ2-7; possibly TRBD1 or TRBD2 for D (5 bases each). Trimming cost V 2 bases and J 5 bases, with 20 bases left between them. CDR1 SGHNT and CDR2 YYREEE come from the germline V gene (reference sequence). The CDR3 has 16 residues. The CDR3 region has the DNA TGTGCCAGCAGCTTTACTCTTCCCGGGGCGTTAAACGAGCAGTACTTC. Translated: CASSFTLPGALNEQYF.

This clonotype is deemed medium-sized. CDR3 region: CASSAKTSGGRGADTQYF. In DNA, the CDR3 is TGTGCCAGCAGCGCGAAGACTAGCGGTGGTCGGGGAGCAGATACGCAGTATTTT. The chain recombines TRBV5-6 with TRBJ2-3; 9 positions agree with TRBD2. The germline gives CDR1 SGHDT, CDR2 YYEEEE. V shed 4 bases, J shed 4 bases, and the junction held 16 bases outside the gene matches. The CDR3 has 18 amino acids. Full variable domain (rest looked up from reference TRBV5-6 and TRBJ2-3): DAGVTQSPTHLIKTRGQQVTLRCSPKSGHDTVSWYQQALGQGPQFIFQYYEEEERQRGNFPDRFSGHQFPNYSSELNVNALLLGDSALYLCASSAKTSGGRGADTQYFGPGTRLTVL.

In this sample, this clonotype turned up many times. This sequence joins TRBV4-1 and TRBJ1-5; D may be TRBD1 (5 bases). The germline V gene encodes CDR1 MGHRA and CDR2 YSYEKL. V lost 1 base and J lost 5, with 6 bases in between. The CDR3 has 13 residues. The CDR3 sequence is CASSQVGDQPQHF. Written as DNA, the CDR3 is TGCGCCAGCAGCCAAGTAGGGGATCAGCCCCAGCATTTT.

About this clonotype itself: A much larger clone is a single base away; this may be a read error. Here the CDR3 reads CASRVSVNTGELLF. CDR3 nucleotides: TGTGCCAGCAGGGTTAGCGTCAACACCGGGGAGCTGCTTTTT. V gene TRBV2 combines with J gene TRBJ2-2, with a tentative D call TRBD2 (5 bases). In germline, CDR1 is SNHLY, CDR2 FYNNEI. CDR3 length: 14 amino acids.

The sample holds many counts of this clonotype. The V call is TRBV2, the J call TRBJ1-2, with unresolved D. The CDR3 loop spans 15 amino acids. The germline V gene has CDR1 SNHLY and CDR2 FYNNEI. The V and J ends lost 1 base and 4 bases respectively, with 13 bases between them. This CDR3 is CASSEVLGGVYGYTF. As DNA, the CDR3 is TGTGCCAGCAGTGAAGTACTTGGTGGGGTCTATGGCTACACCTTC. Together with reference TRBV2 and TRBJ1-2, the CDR3 gives the full variable domain: EPEVTQTPSHQVTQMGQEVILRCVPISNHLYFYWYRQILGQKVEFLVSFYNNEISEKSEIFDDQFSVERPDGSNFTLKIRSTKLEDSAMYFCASSEVLGGVYGYTFGSGTRLTVV.

As to this clonotype: A much larger clone sits a single nucleotide away, making a read error possible. This rearrangement joins TRBV5-3 to TRBJ1-2; D gene unclear. TRBV5-3 is treated as an ORF (open reading frame) with a function not yet certain. The CDR3 runs 16 residues. Here the CDR3 reads CARFSLVVRKTYDYTF. CDR3 nucleotide sequence: TGTGCCAGATTCTCTTTAGTGGTGAGAAAGACCTATGACTACACCTTC.

In its sample, this clonotype was seen many times. V usage is TRBV5-6 and J usage is TRBJ1-2; no definite D call. Trimming pared 7 bases from V and 4 bases from J, leaving 23 bases between. The germline V gene has CDR1 SGHDT and CDR2 YYEEEE. This CDR3 comprises 16 residues. This CDR3 reads CASGSNNSRKTYGYTF. The CDR3, as DNA: TGTGCCAGCGGTTCAAACAATAGTCGAAAGACCTATGGCTACACCTTC.

CDR3 loop: CASRVGRGPTDTQYF. The CDR3 DNA follows: TGTGCCAGCAGGGTAGGCAGGGGGCCCACAGATACGCAGTATTTT. This sequence joins TRBV11-2 and TRBJ2-3; 8 nucleotides match TRBD1. The CDR3 is 15 residues long. Trimming took 6 bases from V and 2 from J; bases not matched to a gene: 7. CDR1 SGHAT and CDR2 FQNNGV come from the germline V gene.

About this clonotype: This sequence may be a read error, since a much larger clone differs from it by one base. This chain connects TRBV4-2 to TRBJ2-7; 8 nucleotides align to TRBD1. CDR3 length: 18 residues. Germline lookup yields CDR1 LGHNA and CDR2 YNFKEQ. The junction had 17 bases not matched to a gene; V was cut back by 0 bases and J by 7 bases. CDR3 sequence: CASSQDGTGAGGDGEQYF. The CDR3 nucleotides read TGTGCCAGCAGCCAAGATGGGACCGGGGCAGGGGGCGATGGGGAGCAGTACTTC.

For this clonotype: A clone one base away is much larger, so this may be a read error. The chain has TRBV5-6 and TRBJ1-2, with 7 bases that match TRBD1. The CDR3 is 16 residues long. The ends lost 7 bases at V and 4 bases at J; junction bases unmatched: 16. CDR1 SGHDT and CDR2 YYEEEE come from the germline V gene. The CDR3 loop reads CASHRGNSRKTYGYTF. The CDR3 DNA reads as TGTGCCAGCCACAGGGGCAATAGTCGAAAGACCTATGGCTACACCTTC. The entire variable domain, with the rest obtained from reference TRBV5-6 and TRBJ1-2, is as follows: DAGVTQSPTHLIKTRGQQVTLRCSPKSGHDTVSWYQQALGQGPQFIFQYYEEEERQRGNFPDRFSGHQFPNYSSELNVNALLLGDSALYLCASHRGNSRKTYGYTFGSGTRLTVV.

This clonotype was found many times. At one end, the junction sequence differs from germline, possibly due to a read error. This sequence joins TRBV7-1 and TRBJ1-2; no definite D call. TRBV7-1 is noted as an ORF with a role that remains uncertain. The CDR3 loop spans 17 amino acids. The CDR3 loop reads CASSPAAHEGKTYGYTF. The CDR3 bases are TGTGCCAGCAGCCCAGCGGCTCACGAGGGAAAGACCTATGGCTACACCTTC.

In the case of this clonotype: Being one base from a much bigger clone, this may be a read error. The J gene is TRBJ2-1, the V gene TRBV4-2, with D possibly TRBD1 on 6 matching bases. The CDR3 runs to 15 residues. Germline lookup yields CDR1 LGHNA and CDR2 YNFKEQ. As DNA, the CDR3 is TGTGCCAGCAGCCTTACAGGGTCCCCTTACAATGAGCAGCTCTTC. Its translation is CASSLTGSPYNEQLF.

This clonotype was detected ten times or more. This chain joins TRBV13 and TRBJ2-7; TRBD2 aligns across 16 bases. The trim removed 6 bases at V and 2 bases at J, leaving 4 bases unmatched. In germline, CDR1 is PRHDT, CDR2 FYEKMQ (reference sequence). The CDR3 runs to 16 residues. CDR3 amino acids: CASSRGLAGGAYEQYF. CDR3 nucleotides: TGTGCCAGCAGTCGGGGACTAGCGGGAGGGGCCTACGAGCAGTACTTC.

This clonotype appeared a few times. This chain connects TRBV30 to TRBJ2-3; TRBD2 matches 8 bases. Looked up from germline, CDR1 is GTSNPN and CDR2 is SVGIG (reference sequence). The CDR3 totals 15 residues. V shed 0 bases and J 6 bases; nucleotides not matched to a gene: 8. CDR3 in DNA: TGTGCCTGGAGTGTACTGAGCGGGAGTACGGATACGCAGTATTTT. It yields the protein CAWSVLSGSTDTQYF. Variable domain in full (rest from reference TRBV30 and TRBJ2-3): SQTIHQWPATLVQPVGSPLSLECTVEGTSNPNLYWYRQAAGRGLQLLFYSVGIGQISSEVPQNLSASRPQDRQFILSSKKLLLSDSGFYLCAWSVLSGSTDTQYFGPGTRLTVL.

The chain combines TRBV6-1 with TRBJ1-4, with 8 nucleotides matching TRBD1. Losses at the gene ends were 8 bases for V and 3 bases for J; bases not matched to a gene: 20. Germline assignment: CDR1 MNHNS and CDR2 SASEGT. This CDR3 is built from 19 residues. The CDR3 nucleotides read TGTGCCAGCCGGTACCAGCCGACAGGGGCTTACGCAGCTAATGAAAAACTGTTTTTT. Amino acids: CASRYQPTGAYAANEKLFF.

This clonotype was counted ten times or more. The rearrangement links TRBV6-6 to TRBJ2-3, with 8 nucleotides matching TRBD2. After removal of 5 bases from V and 6 bases from J, the junction contained 13 bases not matched to a gene. Germline values: CDR1 MNHNY, CDR2 SVGAGI (reference sequence). The CDR3 sequence is 16 residues long. The CDR3 nucleotides read TGTGCCAGCAGTACCGGGACTAGTAAGGAAACGGATACGCAGTATTTT. Its translation is CASSTGTSKETDTQYF.

In its sample, this clonotype was seen many times. The chain employs TRBV27 and TRBJ1-2; D uncertain. CDR3 size: 13 residues. Trimming took off 5 bases at V and 4 bases at J, with 11 bases between the two ends. Germline V lookup: CDR1 MNHEY, CDR2 SMNVEV (reference sequence). The CDR3: CASSIQGPYGYTF. In nucleotides, the CDR3 is TGTGCCAGCAGTATACAAGGGCCCTATGGCTACACCTTC.

In this sample, this clonotype turned up many times. V and J are TRBV11-2 and TRBJ2-7; TRBD2 is a possible D gene (6 bases). The V end was cut by 3 bases, the J end by 3 bases, with 12 bases between. CDR3 size: 14 residues. Per the germline V gene, CDR1 is SGHAT and CDR2 is FQNNGV. CDR3 in amino acids: CASSFPGLDYEQYF. CDR3 sequence (DNA): TGTGCCAGCAGCTTCCCGGGACTTGACTACGAGCAGTACTTC.

Remarks on this clonotype: This may stem from a read error, because a much larger clone lies one nucleotide away. The chain couples TRBV7-9 to TRBJ1-2, with D unresolved. The length of the CDR3 is 17 residues. CDR1 is SEHNR and CDR2 is FQNEAQ in the germline V gene (reference sequence). V dropped 5 bases and J dropped 4 bases, with 23 bases sitting between them. The CDR3 nucleotides are TGTGCCAGCAGCGATGAAAGATACCATGGAAAGACCTATGGCTACACCTTC. Its translation: CASSDERYHGKTYGYTF.

Points on this clonotype: A read error may be the cause here, since a much bigger clone is one base away. The J gene is TRBJ1-6, the V gene TRBV20-1; 9 positions match TRBD1. The V gene's germline CDR1 is DFQATT and CDR2 SNEGSKA (reference sequence). This CDR3 contains 14 residues. V shed 6 bases and J 7 bases; nucleotides not matched to a gene: 7. The CDR3, as DNA: TGCAGTGCCCCGGACAGGGGAGGGAATTCACCCCTCCACTTT. Translated, it gives CSAPDRGGNSPLHF.

On this clonotype itself: Possible read error: a much larger clone is one base away. This chain uses TRBV7-8 with TRBJ2-1, with 7 positions matching TRBD2. There are 15 residues in the CDR3. Germline-derived CDR1 and CDR2 are SGHVS and FQNEAQ. The junction had 7 bases not matched to a gene; V was cut back by 4 bases and J by 4 bases. The DNA for the CDR3 is TGTGCCAGCAGCTCAATCGGGACTAAATACAATGAGCAGTTCTTC. Amino acid sequence: CASSSIGTKYNEQFF.

This clonotype was detected many times. The chain is built from TRBV5-1 and TRBJ1-5, with D hard to call. The V gene's germline CDR1 is SGHRS and CDR2 YFSETQ. The CDR3 spans 15 residues. Trimming stripped 4 bases from V and 4 bases from J, with 15 bases between. CDR3 DNA sequence: TGCGCCAGCAGCGCCGGGTCCGGTGATAATCAGCCCCAGCATTTT. This gives the protein CASSAGSGDNQPQHF.